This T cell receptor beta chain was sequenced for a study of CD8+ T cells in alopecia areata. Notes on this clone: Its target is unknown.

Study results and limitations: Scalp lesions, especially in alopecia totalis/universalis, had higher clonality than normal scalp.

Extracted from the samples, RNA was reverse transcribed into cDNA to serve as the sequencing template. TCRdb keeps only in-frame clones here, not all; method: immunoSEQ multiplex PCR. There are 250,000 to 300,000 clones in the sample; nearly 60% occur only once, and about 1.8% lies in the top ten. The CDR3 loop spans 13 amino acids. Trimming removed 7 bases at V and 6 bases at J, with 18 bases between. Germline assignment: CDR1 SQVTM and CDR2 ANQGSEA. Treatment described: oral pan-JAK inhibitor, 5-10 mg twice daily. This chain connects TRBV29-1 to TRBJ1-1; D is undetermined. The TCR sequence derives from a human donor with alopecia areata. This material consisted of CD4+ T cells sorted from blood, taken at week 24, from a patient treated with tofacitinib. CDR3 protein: CSANLGGRAEAFF. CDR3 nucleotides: TGCAGCGCCAACCTCGGCGGTAGGGCTGAAGCTTTCTTT.